This T cell receptor (beta chain) was captured by sequencing in a study of blood T cell repertoires in COVID-19. Overall study: Sites in the United States, Italy and Spain provided acute and convalescent COVID-19 samples. T cells, B-cell-depleted T cells, or PBMCs provided the cDNA or gDNA that served as material.

Residents of over 20 US areas, aged about 18 to 95 years, made up the participants. Original methodology: Reference gene primer amplification in the assay estimated nucleated cell counts. Assay: immunoSEQ multiplex PCR; the TCRdb copy retains only in-frame clones and omits some. V and J calls and clone size are copied from that table; D and trimming were computed from the DNA. The profile shows 140,000 or so clones, about four fifths of them singletons. The origin of this receptor is a woman between 18 and 30 years old who had been exposed to COVID-19. Sequencing was performed on PBMCs or T cells enriched from blood (not recorded which).

CDR3 DNA sequence: TGTGCCAGCAGCGGCGGGGCAACTAATGAAAAACTGTTTTTT. It codes for CASSGGATNEKLFF. The rearrangement links TRBV9 to TRBJ1-4; D remains unclear. CDR1 SGDLS and CDR2 YYNGEE come from the germline V gene. The CDR3 is 14 amino acids. The V end was cut by 3 bases, the J end by 0 bases, with 6 bases between.